This T cell receptor beta chain was recovered during a study of T cell responses to AZD1222 COVID-19 vaccine. Study-wide results and limits: Without day 14 samples, only post-peak T cell repertoires were studied. Nearly half of unique spike-specific TCRs reportedly avoided B.1.351 and B.1.1.7 mutated regions. Two doses of AZD1222 preceded a rise in Spike-specific TCR breadth and depth.

Worth noting for this clone: The target antigen is unknown.

The germline gives CDR1 KGHSH, CDR2 LQKENI. This CDR3 is 16 amino acids long. Germline trimming cut 2 bases from V and 1 base from J; bases unmatched to any gene: 6. The data were produced by immunoSEQ multiplex PCR, yet TCRdb's version contains in-frame clones alone and is incomplete. The sample has some 100,000 clones; about 83% are singletons. Sequencing was performed on peripheral blood, taken on day 0 of AZD1222 vaccination. V usage is TRBV18 and J usage is TRBJ1-1, with 8 bases aligning to TRBD1. This clonotype was obtained from an adult in good health. CDR3 nucleotides: TGTGCCAGCTCACCATTGCGAGGACAGGGGAACACTGAAGCTTTCTTT. Amino acids: CASSPLRGQGNTEAFF. The whole variable domain, filled in from reference TRBV18 and TRBJ1-1, reads NAGVMQNPRHLVRRRGQEARLRCSPMKGHSHVYWYRQLPEEGLKFMVYLQKENIIDESGMPKERFSAEFPKEGPSILRIQQVVRGDSAAYFCASSPLRGQGNTEAFFGQGTRLTVV.